A selection of T cell receptor beta chains follows, all from one sample in a study of cytomegalovirus exposure and HLA in healthy donors. This table comes from immunoSEQ multiplex PCR, and its TCRdb copy is limited to in-frame clones, with some not included. The sample comprises under 150,000 clones, about 90% of which are singletons, and less than 3.5% rests with the top ten. Sequencing was done on a sample of PBMCs. Receptors originate from a young man in good health and CMV-seronegative. CDR3s include the opening cysteine and the closing phenylalanine or tryptophan. Each record gives: CDR3 protein, CDR3 DNA, J gene, V gene, D gene, clone size. A D gene is named only where the DNA matches it firmly. Clone sizes are given selectively: once, few, many, or a class where the clone is expanded.

CASTRTSGPYNEQFF | TGTGCCAGCACCCGGACTAGCGGACCCTACAATGAGCAGTTCTTC | TRBJ2-1 | TRBV11-3 | TRBD2 | .
CASSGRQVTTDTQYF | TGTGCCAGCTCAGGCCGGCAGGTAACCACAGATACGCAGTATTTT | TRBJ2-3 | TRBV18 | . | .
CASSRSSYEQYF | TGTGCCAGCAGTCGTAGTTCCTACGAGCAGTACTTC | TRBJ2-7 | TRBV6-5 | . | few
CASSLSYRTGGQPQHF | TGTGCCAGCAGTTTATCCTACCGGACAGGGGGTCAGCCCCAGCATTTT | TRBJ1-5 | TRBV27 | TRBD1 | once
CASTNGGRASNEQFF | TGTGCCAGTACCAATGGCGGGAGGGCCTCCAATGAGCAGTTCTTC | TRBJ2-1 | TRBV19 | TRBD2 | .
CASSLGPGQSTDTQYF | TGTGCCAGCAGCTTAGGGCCGGGACAGTCCACAGATACGCAGTATTTT | TRBJ2-3 | TRBV7-2 | TRBD1 | once
CASQAYSNQPQHF | TGTGCCAGCCAGGCGTATAGCAATCAGCCCCAGCATTTT | TRBJ1-5 | TRBV28 | . | .
CASSTGSGSGANVLTF | TGTGCCAGCAGTACAGGGTCCGGCTCTGGGGCCAACGTCCTGACTTTC | TRBJ2-6 | TRBV6-4 | . | once
CATSRARLPRETQYF | TGTGCCACCAGCAGAGCGCGACTGCCGCGAGAGACCCAGTACTTC | TRBJ2-5 | TRBV15 | . | .
CASSPGTSGVGDNEQFF | TGTGCCAGCAGCCCCGGGACTAGCGGCGTTGGGGACAATGAGCAGTTCTTC | TRBJ2-1 | TRBV11-3 | TRBD2 | .
CASGLVNQADTQYF | TGTGCTAGTGGTTTGGTAAATCAGGCGGATACGCAGTATTTT | TRBJ2-3 | TRBV12-5 | . | .
CASGLPGTANTGELFF | TGTGCTAGTGGTTTGCCTGGGACAGCGAACACCGGGGAGCTGTTTTTT | TRBJ2-2 | TRBV12-5 | TRBD1 | once
CASSPLLGGYEQYF | TGTGCCAGCAGCCCCCTCCTGGGGGGCTACGAGCAGTACTTC | TRBJ2-7 | TRBV9 | . | .
CASSLDRVYEQYF | TGTGCCAGCAGCCTGGACAGGGTTTACGAGCAGTACTTC | TRBJ2-7 | TRBV5-6 | TRBD1 | .
CAITPGAGGPETQYF | TGTGCCATCACTCCCGGGGCGGGGGGGCCCGAGACCCAGTACTTC | TRBJ2-5 | TRBV10-3 | TRBD2 | .
CASSPTVAGNTIYF | TGTGCCAGCAGTCCGACAGTAGCAGGAAACACCATATATTTT | TRBJ1-3 | TRBV6-5 | . | once
CASKRTGYRETQYF | TGTGCCAGCAAGCGGACAGGCTACCGGGAGACCCAGTACTTC | TRBJ2-5 | TRBV28 | TRBD1 | .
CASRQGQGSSEQYF | TGTGCCAGCAGACAGGGACAGGGTTCGAGTGAGCAGTACTTC | TRBJ2-7 | TRBV7-2 | TRBD1 | few
CASSVISSTDTQYF | TGTGCCAGCAGCGTAATATCTAGCACAGATACGCAGTATTTT | TRBJ2-3 | TRBV9 | . | .
CASSLDGVGNEKLFF | TGTGCCAGCAGCCTTGACGGAGTGGGTAATGAAAAACTGTTTTTT | TRBJ1-4 | TRBV7-8 | . | .
CASSLDGGEQYF | TGTGCCAGCAGCTTAGACGGGGGCGAGCAGTACTTC | TRBJ2-7 | TRBV7-7 | . | .
CASSPRGVQETQYF | TGTGCCAGCTCACCCAGGGGAGTTCAAGAGACCCAGTACTTC | TRBJ2-5 | TRBV18 | . | once
CASSLREDTEAFF | TGTGCCAGCAGCTTACGGGAAGACACTGAAGCTTTCTTT | TRBJ1-1 | TRBV7-9 | . | .
CASSPGTEPNEKLFF | TGTGCCAGCTCACCAGGGACAGAACCTAATGAAAAACTGTTTTTT | TRBJ1-4 | TRBV18 | TRBD1 | .
CASSVSGTQETQYF | TGTGCCAGCAGCGTTAGCGGGACCCAAGAGACCCAGTACTTC | TRBJ2-5 | TRBV9 | TRBD2 | .
CASSVDRVGATLAGELFF | TGTGCCAGCAGCGTGGACAGGGTAGGCGCCACGCTCGCCGGGGAGCTGTTTTTT | TRBJ2-2 | TRBV9 | TRBD1 | .
CASGDSCLKGGYTF | TGTGCCAGTGGGGACTCCTGTCTAAAAGGCGGCTACACCTTC | TRBJ1-2 | TRBV7-2 | . | .
CASSLGRGRGWDTQYF | TGCGCCAGCAGCTTGGGGCGCGGCAGGGGGTGGGATACGCAGTATTTT | TRBJ2-3 | TRBV5-1 | TRBD1 | once
CASSFETGVETQYF | TGTGCCAGCAGTTTCGAGACAGGGGTTGAGACCCAGTACTTC | TRBJ2-5 | TRBV25-1 | TRBD1 | .
CASTYEAGNSPLHF | TGTGCCAGCACCTATGAGGCTGGGAATTCACCCCTCCACTTT | TRBJ1-6 | TRBV5-6 | . | few
CASGLSYRGPTEAFF | TGTGCTAGTGGTTTGTCATACAGGGGGCCCACTGAAGCTTTCTTT | TRBJ1-1 | TRBV12-5 | TRBD1 | .
CASSLGVSGATGEQYF | TGTGCCAGCAGCTTAGGTGTTAGCGGGGCCACGGGGGAGCAGTACTTC | TRBJ2-7 | TRBV7-2 | TRBD2 | .
CASRQLREQYF | TGCGCCAGCCGCCAATTGCGCGAGCAGTACTTC | TRBJ2-7 | TRBV5-1 | . | few
CASSDRSNQPQHF | TGTGCCAGCAGTGACAGGAGCAATCAGCCCCAGCATTTT | TRBJ1-5 | TRBV27 | . | .
CASRPQGAHEQYF | TGTGCCAGCAGACCCCAGGGGGCCCACGAGCAGTACTTC | TRBJ2-7 | TRBV11-2 | TRBD1 | .
CASSDDTEAFF | TGCGCCAGCAGTGACGACACTGAAGCTTTCTTT | TRBJ1-1 | TRBV10-1 | . | .
CASSGQTGGDSYEQYF | TGCGCCAGCAGCGGTCAGACAGGGGGAGATTCCTACGAGCAGTACTTC | TRBJ2-7 | TRBV5-1 | TRBD1 | few
CASSQMGGPVRPQHF | TGCGCCAGCAGCCAGATGGGGGGACCAGTTCGACCCCAGCATTTT | TRBJ1-5 | TRBV4-1 | . | .
CASMGGGTNEKLFF | TGTGCCAGCATGGGTGGAGGTACTAATGAAAAACTGTTTTTT | TRBJ1-4 | TRBV5-6 | . | .
CASSLVVDSYEQYF | TGCGCCAGCAGCTTGGTCGTGGACAGCTACGAGCAGTACTTC | TRBJ2-7 | TRBV5-1 | . | .
CATSEERSTDTQYF | TGTGCCACCAGCGAAGAGCGGAGCACAGATACGCAGTATTTT | TRBJ2-3 | TRBV15 | . | .